This is a list of T cell receptor beta chains from one sample in a study of regulatory T cells in long-lasting Graves disease. A single record per CDR3 protein comes from TCRdb applying MiXCR to the multiplex PCR reads. In the table there are some 340,000 distinct CDR3 sequences, 23% of which are singletons. The sequences come from peripheral blood mononuclear cells (PBMCs), collected when the disease was refractory, from a patient treated with antithyroid drugs. These receptors were taken from a woman between 40 and 55 years old with Graves disease. The CDR3 runs from the conserved cysteine through the conserved F or W. Fields, in order: V gene, J gene, D gene, clone size, CDR3 DNA, CDR3 protein. A D gene is named only where the DNA matches it firmly. Where a row states a size, it is once, few, many or the class of an expanded clone; other rows omit it.

v_call: TRBV6-5; j_call: TRBJ2-7; d_call: -; clone_size: few; cdr3_nt: TGTGCCAGCAGTTACTCGATATACAGGGACTCGCAAGAGCAGTACTTC; cdr3_aa: CASSYSIYRDSQEQYF
v_call: TRBV27; j_call: TRBJ2-7; d_call: TRBD2; clone_size: few; cdr3_nt: TGTGCCAGCAGTTTTGCGGGAGCGTATCCCTACGAGCAGTACTTC; cdr3_aa: CASSFAGAYPYEQYF
v_call: TRBV5-1; j_call: TRBJ1-4; d_call: -; clone_size: many; cdr3_nt: TGCGCCAGCAGCATAGACTTCACACCTAATGAAAAACTGTTTTTT; cdr3_aa: CASSIDFTPNEKLFF
v_call: TRBV19; j_call: TRBJ1-6; d_call: TRBD1; clone_size: few; cdr3_nt: TGTGCCAGTAGACGAAAGAAGACAGGGTCCTATAATTCACCCCTCCACTTT; cdr3_aa: CASRRKKTGSYNSPLHF
v_call: TRBV20-1; j_call: TRBJ2-6; d_call: -; clone_size: -; cdr3_nt: TGCAGTGCTAGAGATTGGGTAGGTGGGGCCAACGTCCTGACTTTC; cdr3_aa: CSARDWVGGANVLTF
v_call: TRBV27; j_call: TRBJ1-2; d_call: -; clone_size: many; cdr3_nt: TGTGCCAGCAGTTTATCGATTAACTATGGCTACACCTTC; cdr3_aa: CASSLSINYGYTF
v_call: TRBV3-1; j_call: TRBJ2-7; d_call: -; clone_size: few; cdr3_nt: TGTGCCAGCAGCCAAGCTTTATACGACGGCTACGAGCAGTACTTC; cdr3_aa: CASSQALYDGYEQYF
v_call: TRBV12-3/TRBV12-4; j_call: TRBJ2-7; d_call: -; clone_size: many; cdr3_nt: TGTGCCAGCAGTAAGGGTCAGACCTCGCTACCCTACGAGCAGTACTTC; cdr3_aa: CASSKGQTSLPYEQYF
v_call: TRBV2; j_call: TRBJ2-5; d_call: -; clone_size: -; cdr3_nt: TGTGCCAGCAGTGAAGAAACCCGCGGGCGGACCCAGTACTTC; cdr3_aa: CASSEETRGRTQYF
v_call: TRBV7-3; j_call: TRBJ2-2; d_call: TRBD2; clone_size: -; cdr3_nt: TGTGCCAGCAGCTTAAGTCCCCTAGCGGGAGAGGCCGGGGAGCTGTTTTTT; cdr3_aa: CASSLSPLAGEAGELFF
v_call: TRBV6-1; j_call: TRBJ2-6; d_call: -; clone_size: -; cdr3_nt: TGTGCCAGCTCCTTTCGGGGGCTGCGTTCTGGGGCCAACGTCCTGACTTTC; cdr3_aa: CASSFRGLRSGANVLTF
v_call: TRBV27; j_call: TRBJ2-7; d_call: -; clone_size: few; cdr3_nt: TGTGCCAGCAGTTGGGGGGCTCTGCGGGAGCAGTACTTC; cdr3_aa: CASSWGALREQYF
v_call: TRBV18; j_call: TRBJ2-5; d_call: -; clone_size: few; cdr3_nt: TGTGCCAGCTCACCTAGAAAAGAGACCCAGTACTTC; cdr3_aa: CASSPRKETQYF
v_call: TRBV7-9; j_call: TRBJ1-4; d_call: -; clone_size: -; cdr3_nt: TGTGCCAGCAGCGACCCACCAACTAATGAAAAACTGTTTTTT; cdr3_aa: CASSDPPTNEKLFF
v_call: TRBV20-1; j_call: TRBJ2-3; d_call: TRBD1; clone_size: once; cdr3_nt: TGCAGTGCTTCTGGACAGGGGGCGCTCACAGATACGCAGTATTTT; cdr3_aa: CSASGQGALTDTQYF
v_call: TRBV27; j_call: TRBJ2-5; d_call: -; clone_size: -; cdr3_nt: TGTGCCTGCAGTCCATCAAACCGGAGACAGGCCCACCAAGGGACCCAGTACTTC; cdr3_aa: CACSPSNRRQAHQGTQYF
v_call: TRBV4-1; j_call: TRBJ2-5; d_call: TRBD2; clone_size: -; cdr3_nt: TGCGCCAGCAGCCAAGGCCTTTGGACTAGCGGAGAGACCCAGTACTTC; cdr3_aa: CASSQGLWTSGETQYF
v_call: TRBV7-9; j_call: TRBJ2-4; d_call: -; clone_size: -; cdr3_nt: TGTGCCAGCAGTTCGTACAGCACAACGAACATTCAGTACTTC; cdr3_aa: CASSSYSTTNIQYF
v_call: TRBV7-9; j_call: TRBJ2-5; d_call: -; clone_size: many; cdr3_nt: TGTGCCAGCAGCTTAGCCCGAGCAGGGCAAGAGACCCAGTACTTC; cdr3_aa: CASSLARAGQETQYF
v_call: TRBV5-6; j_call: TRBJ1-4; d_call: TRBD1; clone_size: many; cdr3_nt: TGTGCCAGCAGCTTGGTGGGACAGTCCCATGAAAAACTGTTTTTT; cdr3_aa: CASSLVGQSHEKLFF
v_call: TRBV7-6; j_call: TRBJ2-7; d_call: TRBD2; clone_size: many; cdr3_nt: TGTGCCAGCGCAATAGCGGGAGGGCCTTACGAGCAGTACTTC; cdr3_aa: CASAIAGGPYEQYF
v_call: TRBV28; j_call: TRBJ2-1; d_call: TRBD2; clone_size: few; cdr3_nt: TGTGCCAGCAGTTTCTGGACTAGCGGGAGTTACAATGAGCAGTTCTTC; cdr3_aa: CASSFWTSGSYNEQFF
v_call: TRBV28; j_call: TRBJ2-2; d_call: TRBD2; clone_size: many; cdr3_nt: TGTGCCAGCAGTACACCTGGGACTAGCGGGATCTTGACCGGGGAGCTGTTTTTT; cdr3_aa: CASSTPGTSGILTGELFF
v_call: TRBV4-1; j_call: TRBJ1-1; d_call: -; clone_size: few; cdr3_nt: TGCGCCAGCAGCCAAGAGACATTTTTTGGCCAGGGGTGGACTGAAGCTTTCTTT; cdr3_aa: CASSQETFFGQGWTEAFF
v_call: TRBV24-1; j_call: TRBJ1-2; d_call: -; clone_size: many; cdr3_nt: TGTGCCACCAGTGATAGGGAGAACTATGGCTACACCTTC; cdr3_aa: CATSDRENYGYTF
v_call: TRBV5-1; j_call: TRBJ1-1; d_call: TRBD1; clone_size: few; cdr3_nt: TGCGCCAGCAGCTCCCGGACAGGGAAGTCATCAATAGCTTTCTTT; cdr3_aa: CASSSRTGKSSIAFF
v_call: TRBV6-5; j_call: TRBJ1-3; d_call: TRBD1; clone_size: -; cdr3_nt: TGTGCCAGCAGTTACTCGACAGGGGGCTTAGGAAACACCATATATTTT; cdr3_aa: CASSYSTGGLGNTIYF
v_call: TRBV2; j_call: TRBJ2-3; d_call: -; clone_size: -; cdr3_nt: TGTGCCAGCAGTGAGGGAGGAAGCACAGATACGCAGTATTTT; cdr3_aa: CASSEGGSTDTQYF
v_call: TRBV28; j_call: TRBJ1-6; d_call: TRBD1; clone_size: many; cdr3_nt: TGTGCCAGCAGTAAGGGGGGACAGATCTATAATTCACCCCTCCACTTT; cdr3_aa: CASSKGGQIYNSPLHF
v_call: TRBV29-1; j_call: TRBJ1-1; d_call: -; clone_size: many; cdr3_nt: TGCAGCGTCAGGACAGATGAAGCTTTCTTT; cdr3_aa: CSVRTDEAFF
v_call: TRBV29-1; j_call: TRBJ1-1; d_call: -; clone_size: few; cdr3_nt: TGCAGCTCCTTGTTGGGGACTGAAGCTTTCTTT; cdr3_aa: CSSLLGTEAFF
v_call: TRBV27; j_call: TRBJ2-3; d_call: -; clone_size: -; cdr3_nt: TGTGCCAGCCGAAGGGGCGGGATCGGAGTTGAGGTCACAGATACGCAGTATTTT; cdr3_aa: CASRRGGIGVEVTDTQYF
v_call: TRBV7-9; j_call: TRBJ2-2; d_call: TRBD1; clone_size: many; cdr3_nt: TGTGCCAGGAGACCGGGACAGGGATCTTCCGGGGAGCTGTTTTTT; cdr3_aa: CARRPGQGSSGELFF
v_call: TRBV20-1; j_call: TRBJ2-4; d_call: -; clone_size: many; cdr3_nt: TGCAGTGCTAGTATTGGGTGGGGGCACATTCAGTACTTC; cdr3_aa: CSASIGWGHIQYF
v_call: TRBV11-2; j_call: TRBJ2-7; d_call: TRBD2; clone_size: many; cdr3_nt: TGTGCCAGCAGCTCCGATAGCGGGAGAAGGTACGAGCAGTACTTC; cdr3_aa: CASSSDSGRRYEQYF
v_call: TRBV28; j_call: TRBJ1-3; d_call: -; clone_size: -; cdr3_nt: TGTGCCAGCAGTTTAGGCAGGGACTCTGGAAACACCATATATTTT; cdr3_aa: CASSLGRDSGNTIYF
v_call: TRBV12-3/TRBV12-4; j_call: TRBJ2-2; d_call: -; clone_size: many; cdr3_nt: TGTGCCAGCAGTCTACGGGAGATGGTATGGACCGGGGAGCTGTTTTTT; cdr3_aa: CASSLREMVWTGELFF
v_call: TRBV3-1; j_call: TRBJ1-2; d_call: TRBD1; clone_size: once; cdr3_nt: TGTGCCAGCAGCTCAGGGGGCAGGAATGGCTACACCTTC; cdr3_aa: CASSSGGRNGYTF
v_call: TRBV6-2/TRBV6-3; j_call: TRBJ1-1; d_call: -; clone_size: -; cdr3_nt: TGTGCCAGCAGTTACGTGGGCATGAACACTGAAGCTTTCTTT; cdr3_aa: CASSYVGMNTEAFF
v_call: TRBV18; j_call: TRBJ1-3; d_call: -; clone_size: -; cdr3_nt: TGTGCCAGCTCACCAGGCGAGATTGGTGGTGGAAACACCATATATTTT; cdr3_aa: CASSPGEIGGGNTIYF
v_call: TRBV7-3; j_call: TRBJ2-2; d_call: -; clone_size: many; cdr3_nt: TGTGCCAGCAGCTTATGGGGGAGGCCCGTCCCCGGGGAGCTGTTTTTT; cdr3_aa: CASSLWGRPVPGELFF
v_call: TRBV9; j_call: TRBJ1-1; d_call: -; clone_size: few; cdr3_nt: TGTGCCAGCAGCGTAGTTTCCGTAAGGAACACTGAAGCTTTCTTT; cdr3_aa: CASSVVSVRNTEAFF
v_call: TRBV6-1; j_call: TRBJ2-7; d_call: -; clone_size: -; cdr3_nt: TGTGCCAGCAGTGAATTTTTACGGCGGGCGTCCTACGAGCAGTACTTC; cdr3_aa: CASSEFLRRASYEQYF
v_call: TRBV3-1; j_call: TRBJ1-1; d_call: -; clone_size: many; cdr3_nt: TGTGCCAGCAGCCAAGTACCGGAGAACACTGAAGCTTTCTTT; cdr3_aa: CASSQVPENTEAFF
v_call: TRBV28; j_call: TRBJ2-5; d_call: -; clone_size: many; cdr3_nt: TGTGCCAGCAGTTTTGAAGAGACCCAGTACTTC; cdr3_aa: CASSFEETQYF
v_call: TRBV27; j_call: TRBJ1-2; d_call: TRBD1; clone_size: many; cdr3_nt: TGTGCCAGCAGCGCCTTAATGGACAGGGGGAACTATGGCTACACCTTC; cdr3_aa: CASSALMDRGNYGYTF